The rows below give T cell receptor beta chains drawn from one sample of a study of blood T cell repertoires in COVID-19. The data were produced by immunoSEQ multiplex PCR, yet TCRdb's version contains in-frame clones alone and is incomplete. Of 170,000 or so clones listed, 75% to 90% are singletons. The material sequenced was PBMCs or T cells enriched from blood (not recorded which). These receptors were obtained from a man aged 35-49 years who had recovered from COVID-19. CDR3s include the opening cysteine and the closing phenylalanine or tryptophan. A D gene is named only where the DNA matches it firmly. The size field is filled for only some rows; it gives once, few, many or a size class.

v_gene,d_gene,j_gene,abundance,CDR3nt,CDR3aa
TRBV6-5,TRBD1,TRBJ2-7,.,TGTGCCAGCAGCATAGACAGGGGGCACGAGCAGTACTTC,CASSIDRGHEQYF
TRBV28,.,TRBJ2-7,.,TGTGCCAGCAGTTTGACAGCCTACGAGCAGTACTTC,CASSLTAYEQYF
TRBV11-3,TRBD1,TRBJ1-2,.,TGTGCCAGCAGTCTAGCGAGCGACAGGGGCCCCACAAACTATGGCTACACCTTC,CASSLASDRGPTNYGYTF
TRBV11-3,TRBD1,TRBJ1-1,few,TGTGCCAGCAGCGAACAACAGGGGGGAGGCACTGAAGCTTTCTTT,CASSEQQGGGTEAFF
TRBV10-2,.,TRBJ2-7,.,TGCGCCAGCAGTCACACAGGGAAAATCTCCTTC,CASSHTGKISF
TRBV5-6,.,TRBJ1-3,.,TGTGCCAGCAGCTCGAGAGAAGGGGAAACTGGAAACACCATATATTTT,CASSSREGETGNTIYF
TRBV5-6,.,TRBJ1-1,.,TGTGCCAGCAGCTTGTTTGGGGCGAAGGCGACCACTGAAGCTTTCTTT,CASSLFGAKATTEAFF
TRBV27,.,TRBJ1-1,.,TGTGCCAGCAGTCCTACAGGGAGGGCTGAAGCTTTCTTT,CASSPTGRAEAFF
TRBV9,TRBD2,TRBJ2-5,.,TGTGCCAGCAGCGTAGTTGCGGGGGGGGTCGAGACCCAGTACTTC,CASSVVAGGVETQYF
TRBV30,.,TRBJ1-2,few,TGTGCCTGGGGCCAAACAGGGAACGGCTACACCTTC,CAWGQTGNGYTF
TRBV24-1,.,TRBJ2-1,.,TGTGCCACCAGTGTTGCTAGCGTCTCCTACAATGAGCAGTTCTTC,CATSVASVSYNEQFF
TRBV3-1/TRBV3-2,TRBD1,TRBJ2-7,.,TGTGCCAGCAGCCCTCGGACAGGTCCAGCCTACGAGCAGTACTTC,CASSPRTGPAYEQYF
TRBV28,TRBD1,TRBJ2-2,once,TGTGCCAGCAGTCTTGGGGCCCGGACAGGAAACACCGGGGAGCTGTTTTTT,CASSLGARTGNTGELFF
TRBV15,.,TRBJ1-2,.,TGTGCCACCAGCAGAGGGTCAGGGTCGACGGGCTACACCTTC,CATSRGSGSTGYTF
TRBV11-2,.,TRBJ2-1,.,TGTGCCAGCAGCCCGGGGATCAGCTCCTACAATGAGCAGTTCTTC,CASSPGISSYNEQFF
TRBV19,.,TRBJ1-2,.,TGTGCCAGTAGTTCTAAGACCAGGGGCGGCTACACCTTC,CASSSKTRGGYTF
TRBV27,TRBD1,TRBJ1-2,once,TGTGCCAGCAGTTTTGGACAGGGGGGTGGCTACACCTTC,CASSFGQGGGYTF
TRBV5-1,.,TRBJ1-6,.,TGCGCCAGCAGCCTCGAACAGGGATCTGGTAATTCACCCCTCCACTTT,CASSLEQGSGNSPLHF
TRBV5-4,TRBD1,TRBJ2-3,.,TGTGCCAGCAGCATTCGACAGGGTAGGGATACGCAGTATTTT,CASSIRQGRDTQYF
TRBV5-1,TRBD2,TRBJ2-1,many,TGCGCCAGCAGTTCCACTAGCGGGGGGAAGGAGCAGTTCTTC,CASSSTSGGKEQFF
TRBV24-1,.,TRBJ2-3,.,TGTGCCACCAGTGACTCAACACCACAGGGATTGGGGACAGATACGCAGTATTTT,CATSDSTPQGLGTDTQYF
TRBV28,.,TRBJ1-5,.,TGTGCCACCTCAGAGGTTAATCAGCCCCAGCATTTT,CATSEVNQPQHF
TRBV9,TRBD1,TRBJ1-5,.,TGTGCCAGCAGCATGGACAGGGACAATCAGCCCCAGCATTTT,CASSMDRDNQPQHF
TRBV9,.,TRBJ1-4,few,TGTGCCAGCAGCGTAGCGAGTACAACTAATGAAAAACTGTTTTTT,CASSVASTTNEKLFF
TRBV5-8,.,TRBJ1-3,.,TGTGCCAGCAGCTTCCCAGGATTCTCTGGAAACACCATATATTTT,CASSFPGFSGNTIYF
TRBV27,.,TRBJ1-1,.,TGTGCCAGCAGAGGTCGGGCTGAAGCTTTCTTT,CASRGRAEAFF
TRBV24-1,.,TRBJ2-2,.,TGTGCCACCAGTGATCCTACCGGGGAGCTGTTTTTT,CATSDPTGELFF
TRBV5-1,TRBD1,TRBJ2-3,.,TGCGCCAGCAGCCGGACGGGACAGCTCACAGATACGCAGTATTTT,CASSRTGQLTDTQYF
TRBV5-1,TRBD2,TRBJ2-7,.,TGCGCCAGCGCCCCCCAGACTAGCGGGGGTACTCGTTCCTACGAGCAGTACTTC,CASAPQTSGGTRSYEQYF
TRBV5-4,TRBD1,TRBJ1-2,once,TGTGCCAGCAGCCGCGCGACAGGGGACTATGGCTACACCTTC,CASSRATGDYGYTF
TRBV5-1,TRBD2,TRBJ2-1,.,TGCGCCAGCAGCTTGGACAGCGGGAGGATCAATGAGCAGTTCTTC,CASSLDSGRINEQFF
TRBV11-3,.,TRBJ1-6,.,TGTGCCAGCAGCCCCGGGGGTATCGGATCGTATAATTCACCCCTCCACTTT,CASSPGGIGSYNSPLHF
TRBV6-5,.,TRBJ1-1,.,TGTGCCAGCAGACCTAGGGGGGGTGAAGCTTTCTTT,CASRPRGGEAFF
TRBV30,.,TRBJ2-7,.,TGTGCCTGTGTTGAGGAGAACTTCTACGAGCAGTACTTC,CACVEENFYEQYF
TRBV3-1/TRBV3-2,.,TRBJ2-7,.,TGTGCCAGCAGCCAAGGGACAGCTGGATGGTACGAGCAGTACTTC,CASSQGTAGWYEQYF
TRBV15,.,TRBJ1-6,.,TGTGCCACCAGCAAGGGGGTCGTTTCACCCCTCCACTTT,CATSKGVVSPLHF
TRBV20-1,.,TRBJ2-3,.,TGCAGTGCTAGTAGGGGGGGCAGCACAGATACGCAGTATTTT,CSASRGGSTDTQYF
TRBV20-1,.,TRBJ1-1,once,TGCAGTGCTGCGGGCCTTACTGAAGCTTTCTTT,CSAAGLTEAFF
TRBV4-1,TRBD1,TRBJ1-3,.,TGCGCCAGCAGCCACCCGACAGGGTACTCTGGAAACACCATATATTTT,CASSHPTGYSGNTIYF
TRBV5-1,.,TRBJ1-3,.,TGCGCCAGCAGCTCATCAGGGGTTTCAGGAAACACCATATATTTT,CASSSSGVSGNTIYF
TRBV5-4,TRBD2,TRBJ2-1,.,TGTGCCAGCAGCGCAAGCGGGGGGGGATACAATGAGCAGTTCTTC,CASSASGGGYNEQFF
TRBV24-1,.,TRBJ1-5,.,TGTGCCACCAGTGTAGGGGCTGGGAATCAGCCCCAGCATTTT,CATSVGAGNQPQHF
TRBV13,.,TRBJ2-7,.,TGTGCCAGCAGCCCACGAGGAAACTACGAGCAGTACTTC,CASSPRGNYEQYF
TRBV6-6,.,TRBJ1-6,.,TGTGCCAGCAGTTTGACTCAGCGGGGTTCACCCCTCCACTTT,CASSLTQRGSPLHF
TRBV10-3,.,TRBJ2-2,once,TGTGCCATCAGTGAGTGGGAGGACACCGGGGAGCTGTTTTTT,CAISEWEDTGELFF
TRBV28,.,TRBJ1-5,.,TGTGCCAGCAGTTTAACTGGTCAGCCCCAGCATTTT,CASSLTGQPQHF
TRBV30,.,TRBJ1-4,.,TGTGCCTGGAGTCGGCAGACAAAAGAAAAACTGTTTTTT,CAWSRQTKEKLFF
TRBV5-1,.,TRBJ1-2,.,TGCGCCAGCGCTTGGGGCGGCTTAAACTATGGCTACACCTTC,CASAWGGLNYGYTF
TRBV25-1,.,TRBJ2-5,.,TGTGCCAGCAGTCCGCGTTTAGGGGTGGCAGAGACCCAGTACTTC,CASSPRLGVAETQYF
TRBV30,TRBD1,TRBJ2-5,.,TGTGCCTTTACCGGGACAGGGTGGCAAGAGACCCAGTACTTC,CAFTGTGWQETQYF
TRBV28,.,TRBJ1-4,.,TGTGCCAGCAGTACAGCAAACGAAAATGAAAAACTGTTTTTT,CASSTANENEKLFF
TRBV5-4,.,TRBJ1-6,.,TGTGCCAGCAGCTTTGTTCGGGTGTTGGGTTCACCCCTCCACTTT,CASSFVRVLGSPLHF
TRBV2,.,TRBJ1-6,.,TGTGCCAGCAACAGGGAATATAATTCACCCCTCCACTTT,CASNREYNSPLHF
TRBV15,.,TRBJ1-5,.,TGTGCCACCAGCAGTTCTCAGGTACGGAATCAGCCCCAGCATTTT,CATSSSQVRNQPQHF
TRBV11-2,.,TRBJ1-2,.,TGTGCCAGCAGCTTAGACCTACTGACAATCAACTATGGCTACACCTTC,CASSLDLLTINYGYTF